The present entry profiles one TCR beta chain with its context. This clonotype showed up just a few times. The antigen it recognizes is unknown. Base qualities were left out, and no much larger clone turns up one base away. The data derive from a study of CD8 T cells in ankylosing spondylitis (dated by TCRdb to about 2017). General notes on the study: T cell receptor beta repertoires were profiled in healthy donors and ankylosing spondylitis patients so that disease-linked TCR variants could be found. In total, the full study cohort was made up of 95 to 110 healthy donors and 25 to 30 ankylosing spondylitis patients. Samples of peripheral blood were taken, and for ankylosing spondylitis patients, synovial fluid was collected as well.

The sequencer was an Illumina HiSeq 2500. Quantitative 5'-RACE with molecular barcodes was used to prepare TCR beta libraries. In the paper's pipeline: Disease-linked TCR variants were identified with a new computational method built on a probabilistic model of VDJ rearrangement. TCRdb handled the public reads itself, with Q25 trimming in fastp and clone calling in MiXCR, and kept productive beta chains. Each CDR3 protein appears once, grouped with its most common genes and DNA. The V and J calls here are based on TCRdb, not the publication. This sample lists 700,000 to 1,000,000 distinct CDR3 sequences; approximately 12% were detected once. Clones ranked in the top ten supply just over 0.5% of the sample. Study-level results and caveats: Significant enrichment of the disease-linked clones was reported in matched synovial fluid samples from ankylosing spondylitis patients. The disease-linked clones had a CD8+ phenotype and were found at relatively low frequencies in peripheral blood. Some motif variants were previously reported in synovial fluid and blood of reactive arthritis patients, suggesting common disease-initiation mechanisms. A TCR beta motif of several highly homologous amino acid variants appeared characteristic of blood from ankylosing spondylitis patients.

Material for sequencing was blood, either unsorted or a sorted T cell fraction (not recorded which). The source is a male donor with ankylosing spondylitis.

Read as DNA, the sequence is TGTGCCAGCAGCGCCACAGGTTTTGGGGCGCGGGAGGGCCAAGAGACCCAGTACTTC. The encoded protein is CASSATGFGAREGQETQYF. Here the chain combines TRBV9 and TRBJ2-5; the junction holds 9 bases that match TRBD2. Reading the germline V gene gives CDR1 SGDLS and CDR2 YYNGEE. The junction shows trimming of 3 bases on V and 1 base on J, and the gene matches do not reach 16 bases of it. The CDR3 measures 19 amino acids from cysteine to phenylalanine. This entry keeps only the CDR3 DNA: 57 bases, framed from base 1.